These T cell receptor beta chains were read from a single sample in a study of blood T cell repertoires in COVID-19. Method: immunoSEQ multiplex PCR; TCRdb's copy keeps in-frame clones and lacks some. Found here are 450,000 or so clones, 80% to 90% of them singletons; the top ten hold about 0.91%. The specimen was peripheral blood. The source is a man aged 18 to 29 with COVID-19, enrolled during active disease. Each CDR3 is given with its conserved first and last residue. The D gene is left open where the match is weak. The listing skips clone size in some rows; elsewhere it reads once, few, many or a size class.

j_call v_call d_call clone_size cdr3_aa cdr3_nt
TRBJ2-6 TRBV27 NA once CASSLSGSSGANVLTF TGTGCCAGCAGTTTATCCGGGTCCTCTGGGGCCAACGTCCTGACTTTC
TRBJ2-5 TRBV2 NA NA CASSVSGWETQYF TGTGCCAGCAGTGTATCAGGTTGGGAGACCCAGTACTTC
TRBJ1-1 TRBV5-1 TRBD1 NA CASSLGTASMNTEAFF TGCGCCAGCAGCCTTGGGACAGCCAGTATGAACACTGAAGCTTTCTTT
TRBJ2-6 TRBV30 NA NA CAWKKGRRSGANVLTF TGTGCCTGGAAAAAGGGGAGGCGCTCTGGGGCCAACGTCCTGACTTTC
TRBJ1-1 TRBV3-1/TRBV3-2 NA NA CASSQPEPGTEAFF TGTGCCAGCAGCCAACCAGAGCCGGGCACTGAAGCTTTCTTT
TRBJ2-2 TRBV24-1 TRBD2 NA CATRPRDYSTGELFF TGTGCCACCAGGCCCCGGGACTATTCCACCGGGGAGCTGTTTTTT
TRBJ2-7 TRBV27 TRBD2 NA CASSLTGLAGTYEQYF TGTGCCAGCAGTCTCACGGGACTAGCGGGGACCTACGAGCAGTACTTC
TRBJ2-7 TRBV6-5 TRBD1 NA CASSNGQEVLYEQYF TGTGCCAGCAGTAACGGACAGGAAGTCCTCTACGAGCAGTACTTC
TRBJ2-1 TRBV9 TRBD2 NA CASSVGSGRAEGEQFF TGTGCCAGCAGCGTAGGTAGCGGGAGGGCCGAGGGTGAGCAGTTCTTC
TRBJ2-2 TRBV27 NA NA CASSLSGSGSTGELFF TGTGCCAGCAGTTTATCGGGAAGCGGCAGCACCGGGGAGCTGTTTTTT
TRBJ2-3 TRBV24-1 TRBD2 NA CATRAGLAGADTQYF TGTGCCACCAGAGCGGGACTAGCGGGAGCAGATACGCAGTATTTT
TRBJ2-7 TRBV4-1 TRBD1 few CASSHRHRGYEQYF TGCGCCAGCAGCCACCGGCACAGGGGCTACGAGCAGTACTTC
TRBJ1-2 TRBV27 NA few CASRSLYGYTF TGTGCCAGCAGATCTCTCTATGGCTACACCTTC
TRBJ1-1 TRBV28 NA NA CASSLDTARTEAFF TGTGCCAGCAGTTTGGATACGGCGCGGACTGAAGCTTTCTTT
TRBJ1-5 TRBV2 NA few CASRRAGQPQHF TGTGCCAGCAGAAGGGCGGGTCAGCCCCAGCATTTT
TRBJ1-3 TRBV3-1/TRBV3-2 NA NA CASSHGTIGNTIYF TGTGCCAGCAGCCACGGGACAATTGGAAACACCATATATTTT
TRBJ2-7 TRBV5-6 NA NA CASRPGGRAEQYF TGTGCCAGCAGACCGGGGGGCAGGGCCGAGCAGTACTTC
TRBJ2-3 TRBV7-6 NA few CASSLSSGGTDTQYF TGTGCCAGCAGCTTAAGCTCAGGGGGCACAGATACGCAGTATTTT
TRBJ2-7 TRBV2 NA NA CASEGSSYEQYF TGTGCCAGTGAGGGAAGCTCCTACGAGCAGTACTTC
TRBJ2-2 TRBV27 TRBD2 NA CASSSGGVTGELFF TGTGCCAGCAGTAGCGGGGGGGTCACCGGGGAGCTGTTTTTT
TRBJ2-7 TRBV6-5 TRBD1 NA CASSWDRGRYEQYF TGTGCCAGCAGTTGGGACAGGGGGCGTTACGAGCAGTACTTC
TRBJ1-2 TRBV12-3/TRBV12-4 NA NA CASSLTAKYGYTF TGTGCCAGCAGTCTGACAGCCAAGTATGGCTACACCTTC
TRBJ2-3 TRBV30 TRBD1 once CAWFTGTGVDTQYF TGTGCCTGGTTCACCGGGACAGGGGTAGATACGCAGTATTTT
TRBJ2-3 TRBV6-7 NA NA CASSSFGTSRVDTQYF TGTGCCAGCAGTTCCTTCGGGACTTCCCGAGTGGATACGCAGTATTTT
TRBJ1-2 TRBV5-4 TRBD1 NA CASRLDRVGGYTF TGTGCCAGCAGACTAGACAGGGTAGGAGGCTACACCTTC
TRBJ2-1 TRBV11-3 TRBD2 many CASSLDRPSGSLDEQFF TGTGCCAGCAGCTTAGATCGCCCGAGCGGGAGTCTTGATGAGCAGTTCTTC
TRBJ1-6 TRBV6-5 NA once CASSYSIRTRDSPLHF TGTGCCAGCAGTTACTCTATTAGGACAAGGGATTCACCCCTCCACTTT
TRBJ1-2 TRBV11-3 NA NA CASSSTAIGSGYTF TGTGCCAGCAGCTCTACAGCTATAGGCTCGGGCTACACCTTC
TRBJ1-2 TRBV7-3 TRBD1 NA CASSLGTVGDGYTF TGTGCCAGCAGCTTGGGGACAGTTGGTGACGGCTACACCTTC
TRBJ2-2 TRBV5-4 TRBD1 NA CASSRPPGGAAGELFF TGTGCCAGCAGCCGTCCCCCAGGGGGCGCGGCCGGGGAGCTGTTTTTT
TRBJ2-7 TRBV6-5 TRBD2 NA CASTPGGGRGDEQYF TGTGCCAGCACTCCCGGGGGGGGCAGGGGCGACGAGCAGTACTTC
TRBJ2-5 TRBV19 NA once CASSISGETQYF TGTGCCAGTAGTATTTCGGGAGAGACCCAGTACTTC
TRBJ2-4 TRBV9 TRBD2 once CASNSGSGGNIQYF TGTGCCAGCAATAGCGGGTCGGGGGGAAACATTCAGTACTTC
TRBJ1-2 TRBV12-3/TRBV12-4 NA NA CASSPGDYGYTF TGTGCCAGCAGCCCCGGGGACTATGGCTACACCTTC
TRBJ2-3 TRBV11-3 NA NA CASSRVLADTQYF TGTGCCAGCAGCCGTGTCCTAGCAGATACGCAGTATTTT
TRBJ2-7 TRBV7-5 NA once CVRSFFSAGTDAYEQYF TGTGTCAGAAGCTTTTTCTCGGCGGGGACAGACGCATACGAGCAGTACTTC
TRBJ2-1 TRBV15 TRBD2 once CATSRDPWTSGNEQFF TGTGCCACCAGCAGAGATCCGTGGACTAGCGGCAATGAGCAGTTCTTC
TRBJ2-7 TRBV25-1 NA NA CASSGTGSNYEQYF TGTGCCAGCAGTGGTACAGGGTCCAACTACGAGCAGTACTTC
TRBJ2-5 TRBV29-1 TRBD1 NA CSVRAGGLGETQYF TGCAGCGTTCGGGCAGGGGGTTTGGGAGAGACCCAGTACTTC
TRBJ1-1 TRBV11-1 NA NA CARRRGGGLSTEAFF TGTGCCCGCCGCCGCGGGGGGGGGCTGTCGACTGAAGCTTTCTTT
TRBJ2-2 TRBV5-1 NA NA CASSFEAIGGRGTGELFF TGCGCCAGCAGCTTTGAAGCTATTGGAGGGCGAGGCACCGGGGAGCTGTTTTTT
TRBJ2-7 TRBV15 TRBD2 once CATSTYSGGPTYEQYF TGTGCCACCAGCACATATAGCGGGGGGCCTACCTACGAGCAGTACTTC
TRBJ2-7 TRBV6-5 TRBD1 NA CASSYGTGAYEQYF TGTGCCAGCAGCTACGGGACAGGGGCATACGAGCAGTACTTC
TRBJ2-3 TRBV6-5 NA NA CASRDRTNTDTQYF TGTGCCAGCAGGGACAGAACGAACACAGATACGCAGTATTTT
TRBJ2-7 TRBV25-1 TRBD2 NA CASSFSGTYEQYF TGTGCCAGCTCTTTTAGCGGGACTTACGAGCAGTACTTC